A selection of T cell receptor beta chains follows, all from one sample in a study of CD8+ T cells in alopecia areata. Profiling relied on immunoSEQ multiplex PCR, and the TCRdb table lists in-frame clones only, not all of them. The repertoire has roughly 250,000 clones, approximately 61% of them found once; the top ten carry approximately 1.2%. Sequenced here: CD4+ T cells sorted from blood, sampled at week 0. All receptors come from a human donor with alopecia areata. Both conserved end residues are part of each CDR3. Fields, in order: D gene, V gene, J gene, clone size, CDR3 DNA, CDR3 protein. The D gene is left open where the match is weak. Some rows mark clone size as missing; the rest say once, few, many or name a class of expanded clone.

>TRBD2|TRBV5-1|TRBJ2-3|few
TGCGCCAGCAGCTTGGGACTAGCGGGGGCAGATACGCAGTATTTT
CASSLGLAGADTQYF
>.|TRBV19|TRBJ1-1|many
TGTGCCAGTAGTATTGCACAGACGAACACTGAAGCTTTCTTT
CASSIAQTNTEAFF
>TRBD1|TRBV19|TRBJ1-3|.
TGTGCCAGCAAAGCCGGGACAGCGACTGGAAACACCATATATTTT
CASKAGTATGNTIYF
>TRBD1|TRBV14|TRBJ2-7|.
TGTGCCAGTGCAGGGGGCTTGTTATACGAGCAGTACTTC
CASAGGLLYEQYF
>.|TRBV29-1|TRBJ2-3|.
TGCAGCGTTGAAAGGGGAAGGGTAGGTACGCAGTATTTT
CSVERGRVGTQYF
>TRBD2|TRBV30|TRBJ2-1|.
TGTGCCTGGAGTTATAGCGGGGGGGCGGACTCGTTCTTC
CAWSYSGGADSFF
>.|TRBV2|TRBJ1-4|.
TGTGCCAGCAGTGCTAATGGCGCCGAGGGGGAAAAACTGTTTTTT
CASSANGAEGEKLFF
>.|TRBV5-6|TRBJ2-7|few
TGTGCCAGCAGCTTTGCCACCTCCTACGAGCAGTACTTC
CASSFATSYEQYF
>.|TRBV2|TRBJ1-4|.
TGTGCCAGCCGCCGCTCTGCCAATGAAAAACTGTTTTTT
CASRRSANEKLFF
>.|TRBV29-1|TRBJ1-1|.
TGCAGCGTTGCGTCACAGGGGAACACTGAAGCTTTCTTT
CSVASQGNTEAFF
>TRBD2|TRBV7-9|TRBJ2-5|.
TGTGCCAGCAGCTCGTTTAACGGGGGGGAGACCCAGTACTTC
CASSSFNGGETQYF
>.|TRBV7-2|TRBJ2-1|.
TGTGCCAGCAGCTTATGGGGTGGAGGTGAGCAGTTCTTC
CASSLWGGGEQFF
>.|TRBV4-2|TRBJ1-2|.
TGTGCCAGCAGCCAAGATCCGATGGAGGGCTATGGCTACACCTTC
CASSQDPMEGYGYTF
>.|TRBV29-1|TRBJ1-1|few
TGCAGCGTTGAAACGGTGTCCATGAACACTGAAGCTTTCTTT
CSVETVSMNTEAFF
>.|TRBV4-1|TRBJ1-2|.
TGCGCCAGCAGTGGTAATTATGGCTACACCTTC
CASSGNYGYTF
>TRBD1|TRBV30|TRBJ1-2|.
TGTGCCTGGAGTGTAGGACAGGCCCGCCCTAACTATGGCTACACCTTC
CAWSVGQARPNYGYTF
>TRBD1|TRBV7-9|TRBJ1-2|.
TGTGCCAGCAGCTTCGGGACAGGGCTAGTTTATGGCTACACCTTC
CASSFGTGLVYGYTF
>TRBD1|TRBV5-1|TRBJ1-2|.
TGCGCCAGCAGCTTATACAGGGGATCGGATGGCTACACCTTC
CASSLYRGSDGYTF
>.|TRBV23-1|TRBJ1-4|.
TGCGCCAGCATAGGTTGGGAAAAACTGTTTTTT
CASIGWEKLFF
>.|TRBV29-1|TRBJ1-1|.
TGCAGCGTGACCTGGATGAACACTGAAGCTTTCTTT
CSVTWMNTEAFF
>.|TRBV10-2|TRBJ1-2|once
TGCGCCAGCAGTGAAGTACAGGGTGATGGCTACACCTTC
CASSEVQGDGYTF
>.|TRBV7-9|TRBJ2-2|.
TGTGCCAGCAGCTTAGGGGAGAACACCGGGGAGCTGTTTTTT
CASSLGENTGELFF
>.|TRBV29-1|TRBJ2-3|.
TGCAGCGTTGATGAAGGGGTAGATACGCAGTATTTT
CSVDEGVDTQYF
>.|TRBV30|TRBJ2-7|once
TGTGCCCTGCTAGGGAACTGGGCCGAGCAGTACTTC
CALLGNWAEQYF
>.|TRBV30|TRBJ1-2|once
TGTGCCTGGAAAGATGACGGTGCAAACTATGGCTACACCTTC
CAWKDDGANYGYTF
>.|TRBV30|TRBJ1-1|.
TGTGCCTGGAGTGGAACTTCGGAAGGAGCTTTCTTT
CAWSGTSEGAFF
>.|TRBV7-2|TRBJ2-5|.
TGTGCCAGCAGCATCAGCCAAGAGACCCAGTACTTC
CASSISQETQYF
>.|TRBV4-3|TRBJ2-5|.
TGCGCCAGCAGCCAAGAAAGGCAAGAGACCCAGTACTTC
CASSQERQETQYF
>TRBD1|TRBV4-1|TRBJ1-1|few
TGCGCCAGCAGCCAAGAAGGGACAGCGAACACTGAAGCTTTCTTT
CASSQEGTANTEAFF
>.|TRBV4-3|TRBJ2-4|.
TGCGCCAGCAGCCCCCCACAAGGAAACATTCAGTACTTC
CASSPPQGNIQYF
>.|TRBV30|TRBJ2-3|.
TGTGCCTGGGGGTCGTACGGGGGCTTAACAGATACGCAGTATTTT
CAWGSYGGLTDTQYF